These 20 T cell receptor beta chains were sequenced from one sample in a study of T cells after yellow fever vaccination. TCRdb used MiXCR to reprocess the 5' RACE reads, holding one entry per CDR3 protein. This sample has about 320,000 distinct CDR3 sequences; 4% to 5.5% occur once, and the top ten carry 15% to 20%. The sample here was PBMCs, taken 15 days after the yellow fever booster vaccination. The source is a man aged 18 to 29 who received the YFV17D yellow fever vaccine.

V gene TRBV12-3 or TRBV12-4 combines with J gene TRBJ2-3; TRBD2 matches at 8 bases. The CDR3 is 15 residues long. Trimming took 4 bases from V and 1 from J; bases not matched to a gene: 4. DNA for the CDR3: TGTGCCAGCAGTTCGCCCGGGGGGGGCACAGATACGCAGTATTTT. As protein: CASSSPGGGTDTQYF.

In its sample, this clonotype was seen many times. The rearrangement joins TRBV5-1 to TRBJ1-2; 11 bases align to TRBD1. V dropped 5 bases and J dropped 6; count of bases not matched to a gene: 15. Germline lookup yields CDR1 SGHRS and CDR2 YFSETQ. This CDR3 spans 17 amino acids. This CDR3 reads CASRFRDRGEQRHGYTF. CDR3 in DNA: TGCGCCAGCAGGTTCCGGGACAGGGGGGAGCAGCGGCATGGCTACACCTTC.

This clonotype was recorded at least ten times. The chain employs TRBV7-2 and TRBJ2-5; TRBD1 matches 10 bases. Germline loops: CDR1 SGHTA, CDR2 FQGNSA. CDR3 size: 16 residues. Trimming cost V 1 base and J 5 bases; bases outside gene matches: 7. CDR3 DNA: TGTGCCAGCAGCTTAGAGGGACAGGGGACTTTGGAGACCCAGTACTTC. Amino acid sequence: CASSLEGQGTLETQYF.

CDR3 coding DNA: TGCAGTGCTTTTGCGACAGGGGACACTGAAGCTTTCTTT. It is translated as CSAFATGDTEAFF. The V and J genes are TRBV20-1 and TRBJ1-1; TRBD1 matches at 8 bases. The germline CDR1 and CDR2 sequences are DFQATT and SNEGSKA (reference sequence). This CDR3 region has 13 residues. Trimming removed 5 bases from V and 3 bases from J; junction bases left unmatched: 5.

This clonotype was detected many times. Germline is not matched at one junction end, which may reflect a read error. CDR3 sequence (DNA): TGTGCCAGCAGCCCTGGGTGGAGGCCGGACAAGGAGCAGTTCTTC. Amino acids: CASSPGWRPDKEQFF. The rearrangement uses TRBV7-6 and TRBJ2-1; D possibly uses TRBD1 or TRBD2 (5 bases each). Germline CDR1 reads SGHVS; CDR2 reads FNYEAQ. This CDR3 is 15 amino acids long.

This clonotype was seen many times. V and J are TRBV7-9 and TRBJ2-1; D ambiguous. The CDR3 consists of 14 residues. V shed 6 bases and J shed 3 bases, with 12 bases lying between them. Germline V gene lookup returns CDR1 SEHNR and CDR2 FQNEAQ (reference sequence). Here the CDR3 DNA reads TGTGCCAGCAGTCAATCGGGCAGCTACAATGAGCAGTTCTTC. Encoded protein: CASSQSGSYNEQFF.

The chain links TRBV27 to TRBJ1-2; 8 bases agree with TRBD1. J lost 7 bases, V lost 0 bases, and 7 bases had no gene match. Germline assignment: CDR1 MNHEY and CDR2 SMNVEV (reference sequence). This CDR3 is built from 15 residues. CDR3 nucleotide sequence: TGTGCCAGCAGTTTATCGTCGGGGACAGGATTTGGCTACACCTTC. Its protein product is CASSLSSGTGFGYTF.

This clonotype was counted at least ten times. This chain connects TRBV7-2 to TRBJ2-5, with D maybe TRBD1 (6 bases). CDR3 size: 14 residues. The germline V gene encodes CDR1 SGHTA and CDR2 FQGNSA. V was shortened by 5 bases and J by 4 bases, with 14 bases between the two germline ends. Here the CDR3 reads CASSPQGSGETQYF. In nucleotides, the CDR3 is TGTGCCAGCAGCCCTCAGGGGAGCGGAGAGACCCAGTACTTC.

This clonotype came up many times. The chain recombines TRBV7-2 with TRBJ2-5, with D possibly being TRBD2 (5 bases). The CDR3 runs 16 residues. Deletions cut 5 bases from V and 7 bases from J, with 23 bases between. Germline CDR1 is SGHTA and CDR2 is FQGNSA. CDR3 sequence (DNA): TGTGCCAGCAGCCCCGGTGGACGGGGTGGTTTAGGGACCCAGTACTTC. Translated: CASSPGGRGGLGTQYF.

This clonotype was observed a handful of times. CDR3 region: CATSSADREFSYEQYF. For the CDR3, the DNA is TGTGCCACCAGCAGTGCGGACAGGGAGTTTTCCTACGAGCAGTACTTC. The gene calls are TRBV15 and TRBJ2-7; 8 bases match TRBD1. Per the germline V gene, CDR1 is LNHNV and CDR2 is YYDKDF (reference sequence). The J segment lost 1 base and the V segment lost 3 bases, leaving 8 bases of the junction unmatched. The CDR3 consists of 16 residues.

In its sample, this clonotype was seen a few times. V is TRBV12-3 or TRBV12-4 and J is TRBJ2-1; 7 bases align to TRBD1. The V gene end was trimmed by 10 bases and the J gene end by 11 bases; junction bases not matched to a gene: 11. The CDR3 length is 12 residues. The DNA of the CDR3 is TGTGCCACCCAGACAGGGTTCGAGCAGCAGTTCTTC. Protein sequence: CATQTGFEQQFF.

The chain has TRBV7-6 and TRBJ2-7; D could derive from TRBD1 or TRBD2 (5 bases each). Trimming removed 5 bases from V and 4 bases from J, with 15 bases in between. Germline values: CDR1 SGHVS, CDR2 FNYEAQ. This CDR3 is 14 amino acids long. CDR3 sequence reads: CASSPGTISYEQYF. CDR3 in DNA: TGTGCCAGCAGCCCCGGGACCATTTCTTACGAGCAGTACTTC.

This clonotype was observed a handful of times. The chain uses TRBV4-1 and TRBJ2-5; D ambiguous. CDR1 is MGHRA and CDR2 is YSYEKL in the germline V gene. V lost 0 bases to trimming and J lost 5 bases, with 4 bases between them. The CDR3 consists of 12 residues. CDR3 loop: CASSQDTETQYF. In DNA, the CDR3 is TGCGCCAGCAGCCAAGATACGGAGACCCAGTACTTC.

In this sample, this clonotype turned up many times. This chain joins TRBV6-2 or TRBV6-3 and TRBJ2-1, with D uncertain. V lost 2 bases, J lost 4 bases, and 3 bases lay in between. The CDR3 spans 12 residues. CDR1 is MNHEY, CDR2 SVGEGT, per germline. In DNA, the CDR3 is TGTGCCAGCAGTTACACTTACAATGAGCAGTTCTTC. This codes for CASSYTYNEQFF.

This clonotype was counted many times. The chain recombines TRBV7-9 with TRBJ2-5, with TRBD2 as a possible D gene (6 bases). The CDR3 runs to 15 residues. Trimming shortened V by 2 bases and J by 2 bases, and 12 bases separated the two germline ends. The germline CDR1 and CDR2 sequences are SEHNR and FQNEAQ (reference sequence). CDR3 in DNA: TGTGCCAGCAGCTTATGGGGCGGACTACAAGAGACCCAGTACTTC. The encoded protein is CASSLWGGLQETQYF. The full variable domain, in which reference TRBV7-9 and TRBJ2-5 provide the parts outside the CDR3, is DTGVSQNPRHKITKRGQNVTFRCDPISEHNRLYWYRQTLGQGPEFLTYFQNEAQLEKSRLLSDRFSAERPKGSFSTLEIQRTEQGDSAMYLCASSLWGGLQETQYFGPGTRLLVL.

This clonotype appeared a few times. J is TRBJ2-1 and V is TRBV5-1; D may be TRBD2 (7 bases). V lost 3 bases and J 8 bases, leaving 15 bases between the germline ends. The germline V gene has CDR1 SGHRS and CDR2 YFSETQ. This CDR3 comprises 14 residues. The CDR3 nucleotides read TGCGCCAGCAGCTCCCGGGGGGCCTCGGATGAGCAGTTCTTC. The encoded protein is CASSSRGASDEQFF.

The chain combines TRBV27 with TRBJ2-3, with D uncertain. Trimming removed 3 bases at V and 3 bases at J, with 13 bases between. The CDR3 spans 15 residues. CDR1 is MNHEY and CDR2 is SMNVEV in the germline V gene (reference sequence). The CDR3 DNA follows: TGTGCCAGCAGTTTTCGCGTCATCGGGACAGATACGCAGTATTTT. It specifies CASSFRVIGTDTQYF.

This clonotype was recorded a few times. The CDR3 region has the DNA TGCGCCAGCAGCTTGGGACAGGGAAACAATGAGCAGTTCTTC. It encodes CASSLGQGNNEQFF. The J gene is TRBJ2-1, the V gene TRBV5-1; TRBD1 aligns across 7 bases. In germline, CDR1 is SGHRS, CDR2 YFSETQ. The CDR3 loop spans 14 amino acids. V gave up 0 bases and J gave up 5 bases; unmatched junction bases: 2. Using reference TRBV5-1 and TRBJ2-1 for the parts outside the CDR3, the full variable domain is KAGVTQTPRYLIKTRGQQVTLSCSPISGHRSVSWYQQTPGQGLQFLFEYFSETQRNKGNFPGRFSGRQFSNSRSEMNVSTLELGDSALYLCASSLGQGNNEQFFGPGTRLTVL.

This CDR3 is CASTPPQGRNEQFF. In nucleotides, the CDR3 is TGTGCCAGCACCCCTCCGCAGGGTAGGAATGAGCAGTTCTTC. The chain uses TRBV4-2 and TRBJ2-1, with a possible D match to TRBD1 (5 bases). The CDR3 length is 14 residues. The V gene lost 7 bases and the J gene lost 7 bases, with 17 bases spanning the gap. CDR1 is LGHNA, CDR2 YNFKEQ, per germline.

This clonotype was detected a few times. The chain uses TRBV6-6 and TRBJ2-7; a possible D gene is TRBD1 (8 bases). Per the germline V gene, CDR1 is MNHNY and CDR2 is SVGAGI (reference sequence). V was pared by 6 bases and J by 7 bases, with 19 bases between. There are 14 residues in the CDR3. CDR3 DNA: TGTGCCAGCAGCCAGGCCTCACAGGGGGGGGAGCAGTACGTC. Translated: CASSQASQGGEQYV.